This T cell receptor (beta chain) was found in a study of blood T cells in healthy people across ages. The CDR3 is made up of 12 amino acids. Germline values: CDR1 DFQATT, CDR2 SNEGSKA (reference sequence). For this clonotype: Its antigen is not identified. Germline and junction disagree at one end, which may indicate a read error.

Study-level results: The donors' CMV status was not determined, possibly confounding changes in expanded clonotypes. TCR beta diversity tracked closely with naive T cell percentage. Roughly linearly, TCR beta diversity per million T cells fell as age increased.

The authors ran a second PCR of 7 to 11 cycles using a sample-barcoded 5' primer and a J-beta primer mix. TCRdb fed the 5' RACE reads into MiXCR, producing one record per CDR3 protein. This table has roughly 1,700,000 distinct CDR3 sequences, 25% to 30% appearing once. Per sample, a minimum of 6.5 million PBMCs were isolated. The origin of this receptor is a woman aged 25-40 years in good health. Sequenced input: blood. V and J are TRBV20-1 and TRBJ1-2; possibly TRBD1 for D (5 bases). The CDR3 DNA reads as TGCAGTGCTTTTGGGGCCTACTATGGCTACACTTTC. Amino acid sequence: CSAFGAYYGYTF.